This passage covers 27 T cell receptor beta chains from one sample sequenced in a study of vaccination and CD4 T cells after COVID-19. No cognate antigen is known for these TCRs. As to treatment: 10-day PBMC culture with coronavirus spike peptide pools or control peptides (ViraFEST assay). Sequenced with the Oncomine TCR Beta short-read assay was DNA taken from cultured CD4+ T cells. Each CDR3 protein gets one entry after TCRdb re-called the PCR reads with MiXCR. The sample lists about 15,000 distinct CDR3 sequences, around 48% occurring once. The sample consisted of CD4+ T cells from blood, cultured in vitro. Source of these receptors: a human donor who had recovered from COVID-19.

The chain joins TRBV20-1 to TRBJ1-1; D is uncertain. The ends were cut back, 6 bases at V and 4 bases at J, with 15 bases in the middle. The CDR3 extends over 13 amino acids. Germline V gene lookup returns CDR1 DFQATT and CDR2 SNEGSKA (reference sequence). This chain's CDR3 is CSALHNRGTEAFF. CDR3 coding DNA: TGCAGTGCCCTACACAACCGGGGCACTGAAGCTTTCTTT.

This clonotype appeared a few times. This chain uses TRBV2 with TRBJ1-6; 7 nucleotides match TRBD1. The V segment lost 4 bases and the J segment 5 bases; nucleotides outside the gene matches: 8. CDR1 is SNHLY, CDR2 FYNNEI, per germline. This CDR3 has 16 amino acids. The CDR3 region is CASSGEGGANNSPLHF. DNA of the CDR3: TGTGCCAGCAGTGGGGAAGGGGGCGCAAATAATTCACCCCTCCACTTT.

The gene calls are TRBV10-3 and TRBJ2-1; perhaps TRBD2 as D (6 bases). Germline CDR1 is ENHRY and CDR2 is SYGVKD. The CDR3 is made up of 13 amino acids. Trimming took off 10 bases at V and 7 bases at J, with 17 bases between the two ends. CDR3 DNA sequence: TGTGCCACCGCCGGGACTGAGGGGAATGAGCAGTTCTTC. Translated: CATAGTEGNEQFF.

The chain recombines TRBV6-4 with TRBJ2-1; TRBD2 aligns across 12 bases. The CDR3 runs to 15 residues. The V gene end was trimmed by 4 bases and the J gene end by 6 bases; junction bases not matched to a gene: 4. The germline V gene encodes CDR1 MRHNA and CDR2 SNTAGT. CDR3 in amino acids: CASSGSTSGSNEQFF. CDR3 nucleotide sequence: TGTGCCAGCAGTGGTTCGACTAGCGGGAGCAATGAGCAGTTCTTC.

In DNA, the CDR3 is TGCAGTGCTAGCCCTCTGGGCGGGTATGACGTATACGAGCAGTACTTC. It translates to CSASPLGGYDVYEQYF. The chain carries TRBV20-1 and TRBJ2-7, with a tentative D call TRBD2 (5 bases). Germline lookup yields CDR1 DFQATT and CDR2 SNEGSKA (reference sequence). V lost 3 bases to trimming and J lost 4 bases, with 22 bases between them. There are 16 residues in the CDR3.

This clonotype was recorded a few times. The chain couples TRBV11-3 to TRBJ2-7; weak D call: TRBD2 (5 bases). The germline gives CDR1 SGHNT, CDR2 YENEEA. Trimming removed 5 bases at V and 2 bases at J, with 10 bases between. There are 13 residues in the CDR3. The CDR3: CASSPDGTYEQYF. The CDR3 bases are TGTGCCAGCAGCCCCGACGGGACCTACGAGCAGTACTTC.

The CDR3 reads CASSGGTRRRESNQPQHF. The CDR3 bases are TGTGCCAGCAGTGGAGGTACCCGAAGGCGAGAGAGCAATCAGCCCCAGCATTTT. This chain connects TRBV6-1 to TRBJ1-5; D is unresolved. Germline V gives CDR1 MNHNS, CDR2 SASEGT. The CDR3 extends over 18 amino acids. Trimming removed 4 bases from V and 1 base from J, with 20 bases in between.

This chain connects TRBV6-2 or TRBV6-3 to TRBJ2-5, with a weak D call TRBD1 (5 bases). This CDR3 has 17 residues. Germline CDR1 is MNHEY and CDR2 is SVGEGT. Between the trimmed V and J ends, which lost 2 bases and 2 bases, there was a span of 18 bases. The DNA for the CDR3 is TGTGCCAGCAGTTACCCACACAGGATACAGCCTCAAGAGACCCAGTACTTC. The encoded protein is CASSYPHRIQPQETQYF.

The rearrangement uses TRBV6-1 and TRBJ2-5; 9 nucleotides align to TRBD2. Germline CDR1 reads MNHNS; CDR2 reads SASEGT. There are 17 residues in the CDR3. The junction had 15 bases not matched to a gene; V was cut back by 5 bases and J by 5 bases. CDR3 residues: CASSRKRDSGGLETQYF. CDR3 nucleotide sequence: TGTGCCAGCAGTCGCAAACGGGATAGCGGGGGTTTGGAGACCCAGTACTTC.

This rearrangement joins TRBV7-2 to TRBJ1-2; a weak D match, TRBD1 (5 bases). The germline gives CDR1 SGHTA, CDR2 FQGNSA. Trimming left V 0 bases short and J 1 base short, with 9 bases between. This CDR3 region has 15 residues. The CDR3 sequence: CASSLAGGVNYGYTF. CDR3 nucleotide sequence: TGTGCCAGCAGCTTAGCGGGGGGGGTTAACTATGGCTACACCTTC.

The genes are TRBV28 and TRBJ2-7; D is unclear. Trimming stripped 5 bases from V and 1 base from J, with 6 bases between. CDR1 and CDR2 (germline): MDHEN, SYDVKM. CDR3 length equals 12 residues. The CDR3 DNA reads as TGTGCCAGCAGTGAGACTTCCTACGAGCAGTACTTC. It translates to CASSETSYEQYF. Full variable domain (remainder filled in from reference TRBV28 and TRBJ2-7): DVKVTQSSRYLVKRTGEKVFLECVQDMDHENMFWYRQDPGLGLRLIYFSYDVKMKEKGDIPEGYSVSREKKERFSLILESASTNQTSMYLCASSETSYEQYFGPGTRLTVT.

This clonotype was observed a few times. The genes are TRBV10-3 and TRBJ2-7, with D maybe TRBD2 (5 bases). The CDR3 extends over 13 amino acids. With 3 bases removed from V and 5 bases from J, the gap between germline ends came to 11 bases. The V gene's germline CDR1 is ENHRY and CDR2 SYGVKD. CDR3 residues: CAISESGIHEQYF. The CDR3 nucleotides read TGTGCCATCAGTGAATCCGGGATCCACGAGCAGTACTTC.

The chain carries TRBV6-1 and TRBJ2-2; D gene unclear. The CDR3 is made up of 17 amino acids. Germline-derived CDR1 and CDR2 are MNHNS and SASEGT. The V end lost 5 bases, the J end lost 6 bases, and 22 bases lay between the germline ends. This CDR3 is CASSRPWGLVGPGELFF. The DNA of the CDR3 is TGTGCCAGCAGTCGACCGTGGGGTCTTGTAGGTCCCGGGGAGCTGTTTTTT.

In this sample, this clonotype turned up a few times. The CDR3 coding sequence is TGTGCCAGCAGCTTACAAGGTTATCCCCAGCCCCAGCATTTT. It yields the protein CASSLQGYPQPQHF. The V call is TRBV7-2, the J call TRBJ1-5, with no clear D. Trimming stripped 2 bases from V and 7 bases from J, with 12 bases between. The CDR3 covers 14 residues. From germline, CDR1 is SGHTA and CDR2 FQGNSA.

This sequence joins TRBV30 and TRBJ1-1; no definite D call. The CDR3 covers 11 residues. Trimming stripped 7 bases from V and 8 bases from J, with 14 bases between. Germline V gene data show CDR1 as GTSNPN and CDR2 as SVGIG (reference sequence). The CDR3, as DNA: TGTGCCTCAAAAAGGAGTCGAGAAGCTTTCTTT. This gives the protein CASKRSREAFF.

The CDR3 DNA follows: TGTGCCAGCAGCCCCACGGCGGGGGGAAGCTCCTACAATGAGCAGTTCTTC. As protein: CASSPTAGGSSYNEQFF. The genes are TRBV11-3 and TRBJ2-1, with 8 nucleotides matching TRBD2. With 5 bases clipped from V and 0 bases from J, the junction kept 9 bases outside the gene matches. There are 17 residues in the CDR3. Germline-derived CDR1 and CDR2 are SGHNT and YENEEA.

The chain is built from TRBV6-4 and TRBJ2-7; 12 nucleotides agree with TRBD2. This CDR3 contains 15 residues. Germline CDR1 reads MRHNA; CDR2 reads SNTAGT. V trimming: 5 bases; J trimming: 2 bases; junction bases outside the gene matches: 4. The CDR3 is CASSPTSGRPYEQYF. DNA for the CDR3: TGTGCCAGCAGTCCGACTAGCGGGAGACCCTACGAGCAGTACTTC.

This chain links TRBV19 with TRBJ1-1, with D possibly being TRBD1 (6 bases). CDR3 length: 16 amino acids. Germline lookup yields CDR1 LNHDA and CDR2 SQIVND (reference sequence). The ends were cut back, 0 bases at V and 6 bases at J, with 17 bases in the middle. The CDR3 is CASSIDPRRGGPEAFF. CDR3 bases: TGTGCCAGTAGTATAGACCCTCGGAGAGGGGGTCCTGAAGCTTTCTTT.

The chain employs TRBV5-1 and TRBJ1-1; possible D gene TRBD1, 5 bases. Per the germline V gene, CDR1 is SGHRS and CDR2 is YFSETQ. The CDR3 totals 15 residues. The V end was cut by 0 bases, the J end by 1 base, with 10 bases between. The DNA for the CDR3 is TGCGCCAGCAGCTTGGCAGAGGGACGGAACACTGAAGCTTTCTTT. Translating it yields CASSLAEGRNTEAFF. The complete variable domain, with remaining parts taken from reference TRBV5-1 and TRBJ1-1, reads KAGVTQTPRYLIKTRGQQVTLSCSPISGHRSVSWYQQTPGQGLQFLFEYFSETQRNKGNFPGRFSGRQFSNSRSEMNVSTLELGDSALYLCASSLAEGRNTEAFFGQGTRLTVV.

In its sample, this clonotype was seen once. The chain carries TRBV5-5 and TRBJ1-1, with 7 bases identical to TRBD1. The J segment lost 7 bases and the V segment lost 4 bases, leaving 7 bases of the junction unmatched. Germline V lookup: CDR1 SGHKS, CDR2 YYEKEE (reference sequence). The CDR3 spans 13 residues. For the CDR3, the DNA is TGTGCCAGCAGCGAAGGGACAGTGGGTGAAGCTTTCTTT. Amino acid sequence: CASSEGTVGEAFF.

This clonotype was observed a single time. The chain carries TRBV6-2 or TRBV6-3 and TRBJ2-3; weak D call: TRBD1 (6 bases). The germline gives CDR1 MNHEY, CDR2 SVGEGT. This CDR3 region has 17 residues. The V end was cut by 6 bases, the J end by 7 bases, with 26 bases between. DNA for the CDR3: TGTGCCAGCAGCCTACGATATCACTCAGGGGAGCGCCATACGCAGTATTTT. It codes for CASSLRYHSGERHTQYF.

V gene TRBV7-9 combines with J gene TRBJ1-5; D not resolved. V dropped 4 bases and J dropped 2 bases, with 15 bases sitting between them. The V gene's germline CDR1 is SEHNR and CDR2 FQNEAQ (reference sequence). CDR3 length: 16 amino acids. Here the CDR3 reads CASSSGRGSGNQPQHF. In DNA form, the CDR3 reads TGTGCCAGCAGCTCCGGCCGGGGAAGCGGCAATCAGCCCCAGCATTTT.

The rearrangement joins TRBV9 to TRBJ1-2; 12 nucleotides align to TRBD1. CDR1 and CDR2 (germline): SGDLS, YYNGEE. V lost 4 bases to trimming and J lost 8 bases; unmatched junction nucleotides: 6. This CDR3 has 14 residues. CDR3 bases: TGTGCCAGCAGCTTGGGACAGGGGGCGTTAGGCTACACCTTC. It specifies CASSLGQGALGYTF.

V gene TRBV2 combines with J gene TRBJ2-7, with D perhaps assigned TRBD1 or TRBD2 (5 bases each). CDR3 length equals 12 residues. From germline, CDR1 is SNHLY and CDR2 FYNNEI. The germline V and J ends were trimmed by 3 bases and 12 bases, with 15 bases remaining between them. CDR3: CASSDRGEKLYF. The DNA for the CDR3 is TGTGCCAGCAGTGATCGAGGGGAGAAACTGTACTTC.

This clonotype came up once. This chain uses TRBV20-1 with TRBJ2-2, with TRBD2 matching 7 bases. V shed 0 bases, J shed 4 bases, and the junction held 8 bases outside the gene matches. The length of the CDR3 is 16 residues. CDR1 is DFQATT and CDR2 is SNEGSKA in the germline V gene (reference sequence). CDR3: CSARDRRELGTGELFF. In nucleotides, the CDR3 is TGCAGTGCTAGAGATCGGCGGGAGCTTGGCACCGGGGAGCTGTTTTTT.

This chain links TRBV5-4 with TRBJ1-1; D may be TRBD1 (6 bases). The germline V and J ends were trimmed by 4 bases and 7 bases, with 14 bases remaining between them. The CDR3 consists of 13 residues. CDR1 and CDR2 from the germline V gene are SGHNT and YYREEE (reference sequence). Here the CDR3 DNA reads TGTGCCAGCAGCCCGCCGACAGGTCGTGAAGCTTTCTTT. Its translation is CASSPPTGREAFF.

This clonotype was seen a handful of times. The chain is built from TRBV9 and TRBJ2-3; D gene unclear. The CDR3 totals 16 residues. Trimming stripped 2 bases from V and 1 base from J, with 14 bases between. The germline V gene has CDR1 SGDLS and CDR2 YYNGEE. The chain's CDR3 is CASSVYSISGTDTQYF. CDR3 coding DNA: TGTGCCAGCAGCGTTTATAGCATATCGGGCACAGATACGCAGTATTTT.